What follows are 30 T cell receptor beta chains derived from one specimen sequenced in a study of shared clonotypes between healthy human individuals. Here immunoSEQ multiplex PCR was the method, and the copy in TCRdb shows in-frame clones only, minus some. The sample has about 2,200,000 clones, about 93% seen once. As defined, naive CD8 cells were CD45RO-negative and positively selected for CCR7, with terminally differentiated effector memory CD45RA+ cells excluded. Specimen: naive CD8+ T cells from PBMCs. The origin of the receptors is a man aged 18 to 29 in good health. Some clones in this sample may be carry-over from other donors' samples.

The chain is built from TRBV10-3 and TRBJ1-4, with D perhaps TRBD1 (6 bases). The CDR3 length is 13 residues. Between the trimmed V and J ends, which lost 2 bases and 5 bases, there was a span of 6 bases. Germline values: CDR1 ENHRY, CDR2 SYGVKD. The CDR3 coding sequence is TGTGCCATCAGTGAGAGGGGGAATGAAAAACTGTTTTTT. Translating it yields CAISERGNEKLFF.

The chain employs TRBV7-9 and TRBJ2-6; a weak D match, TRBD1 (6 bases). The V and J ends lost 5 bases and 4 bases respectively, with 9 bases between them. This CDR3 has 14 amino acids. Germline V lookup: CDR1 SEHNR, CDR2 FQNEAQ (reference sequence). CDR3 residues: CASSHRDGANVLTF. CDR3 nucleotide sequence: TGTGCCAGCAGCCACAGGGACGGGGCCAACGTCCTGACTTTC.

V is TRBV15 and J is TRBJ1-2; 10 bases line up with TRBD1. The CDR3 totals 16 residues. J lost 7 bases, V lost 1 base, and 9 bases had no gene match. Germline V gene lookup returns CDR1 LNHNV and CDR2 YYDKDF (reference sequence). The CDR3 DNA is TGTGCCACCAGCAGAGGAAAGGGACAGGGGACGATTGGCTACACCTTC. Its protein product is CATSRGKGQGTIGYTF.

On this clone: The sample contains more than one DNA sequence encoding this CDR3. V gene TRBV27 combines with J gene TRBJ1-1; D is undetermined. Deletions cut 1 base from V and 1 base from J, with 4 bases between. This CDR3 contains 13 residues. Germline CDR1 and CDR2: MNHEY and SMNVEV (reference sequence). CDR3 nucleotide sequence: TGTGCCAGCAGTTTATGGCGGAACACTGAAGCTTTCTTT. Its protein is CASSLWRNTEAFF.

The gene calls are TRBV9 and TRBJ2-5; D is possibly TRBD1 or TRBD2 (5 bases each). This CDR3 has 14 residues. The germline CDR1 and CDR2 sequences are SGDLS and YYNGEE. Deletions cut 6 bases from V and 1 base from J, with 13 bases between. CDR3 sequence (DNA): TGTGCCAGCAATTCGGGTGGGGGCCAAGAGACCCAGTACTTC. Translation: CASNSGGGQETQYF.

The V call is TRBV7-4, the J call TRBJ2-7; D perhaps matches TRBD2 (5 bases). Germline values: CDR1 SGHVT, CDR2 SQSDAQ. There are 13 residues in the CDR3. Trimming pared 5 bases from V and 6 bases from J, leaving 14 bases between. The CDR3 DNA is TGTGCCAGCAGCCCCACTAGAAAGCGCGAGCAGTACTTC. It specifies CASSPTRKREQYF.

The rearrangement links TRBV29-1 to TRBJ1-1; D not certain. Trimming shortened V by 8 bases and J by 3 bases, and 10 bases separated the two germline ends. Per germline, CDR1 SQVTM and CDR2 ANQGSEA. This CDR3 has 11 amino acids. CDR3 loop: CSLEMDTEAFF. In DNA form, the CDR3 reads TGCAGCCTAGAAATGGACACTGAAGCTTTCTTT. The variable domain in full, with the rest retrieved from reference TRBV29-1 and TRBJ1-1, is SAVISQKPSRDICQRGTSLTIQCQVDSQVTMMFWYRQQPGQSLTLIATANQGSEATYESGFVIDKFPISRPNLTFSTLTVSNMSPEDSSIYLCSLEMDTEAFFGQGTRLTVV.

This clone is a singleton in its sample. The gene calls are TRBV13 and TRBJ2-2; TRBD2 matches at 7 bases. This CDR3 region has 15 residues. The ends lost 3 bases at V and 2 bases at J; junction bases unmatched: 3. Germline-derived CDR1 and CDR2 are PRHDT and FYEKMQ (reference sequence). CDR3 DNA: TGTGCCAGCAGCTTGGCGGGAGTTAACACCGGGGAGCTGTTTTTT. Amino acids: CASSLAGVNTGELFF.

The CDR3 loop reads CASSLGSVHEQYF. CDR3 coding DNA: TGTGCCAGCAGTCTGGGATCGGTTCACGAGCAGTACTTC. This chain connects TRBV6-5 to TRBJ2-7, with D unresolved. The V end was cut by 5 bases, the J end by 5 bases, with 13 bases between. This CDR3 contains 13 residues. The germline V gene encodes CDR1 MNHEY and CDR2 SVGAGI.

The chain is built from TRBV7-8 and TRBJ2-2; the D is unclear. The CDR3 loop spans 12 amino acids. Looked up from germline, CDR1 is SGHVS and CDR2 is FQNEAQ. With 4 bases removed from V and 6 bases from J, the gap between germline ends came to 6 bases. DNA for the CDR3: TGTGCCAGCAGCTCACACTCCGGGGAGCTGTTTTTT. Translating it yields CASSSHSGELFF.

The chain couples TRBV27 to TRBJ2-7; weak D call: TRBD1 (6 bases). CDR1 is MNHEY, CDR2 SMNVEV, per germline (reference sequence). The CDR3 is made up of 15 amino acids. Trimming removed 2 bases from V and 2 bases from J, with 13 bases in between. CDR3 amino acids: CASSLGGGATYEQYF. CDR3 DNA: TGTGCCAGCAGTTTAGGGGGCGGAGCCACCTACGAGCAGTACTTC.

The genes are TRBV11-2 and TRBJ2-7; possibly TRBD1 for D (7 bases). The CDR3 is made up of 16 amino acids. Germline V CDR1 and CDR2: SGHAT, FQNNGV. V lost 1 base to trimming and J lost 0 bases, with 13 bases between them. CDR3 DNA: TGTGCCAGCAGCTTAGCCCCCAGGGGGGTCTCCTACGAGCAGTACTTC. Translating gives CASSLAPRGVSYEQYF.

This chain connects TRBV11-2 to TRBJ1-1; 7 nucleotides match TRBD1. This CDR3 is built from 15 residues. From germline, CDR1 is SGHAT and CDR2 FQNNGV. Germline trimming cut 6 bases from V and 5 bases from J; bases unmatched to any gene: 12. The CDR3 DNA reads as TGTGCCAGCAGTCTCTCAAGGGGGCTGGGGACTGAAGCTTTCTTT. Its translation is CASSLSRGLGTEAFF.

The table lists this clone with a few counts. The same CDR3 also results from other DNA sequences found in this sample. This rearrangement joins TRBV5-6 to TRBJ2-2; D is ambiguous. In germline, CDR1 is SGHDT, CDR2 YYEEEE. The CDR3 extends over 14 amino acids. Trimming removed 0 bases from V and 2 bases from J, with 5 bases in between. CDR3 coding DNA: TGTGCCAGCAGCTTGGTAGGAAACACCGGGGAGCTGTTTTTT. It specifies CASSLVGNTGELFF. Full variable domain (outside the CDR3, taken from reference TRBV5-6 and TRBJ2-2): DAGVTQSPTHLIKTRGQQVTLRCSPKSGHDTVSWYQQALGQGPQFIFQYYEEEERQRGNFPDRFSGHQFPNYSSELNVNALLLGDSALYLCASSLVGNTGELFFGEGSRLTVL.

The chain recombines TRBV25-1 with TRBJ1-2, with 7 bases fitting TRBD1. Germline CDR1 is MGHDK and CDR2 is SYGVNS. V lost 8 bases, J lost 9 bases, and 6 bases stayed unmatched. The CDR3 spans 11 residues. DNA of the CDR3: TGTGCCAGCTCAGAGGGGGCTCGCTACACCTTC. Its translation is CASSEGARYTF.

This chain connects TRBV19 to TRBJ1-3; D is unclear. Trimming left V 3 bases short and J 2 bases short, with 11 bases between. CDR3 length: 15 residues. Germline V gene lookup returns CDR1 LNHDA and CDR2 SQIVND (reference sequence). The chain's CDR3 is CASSIYPAPGNTIYF. Here the CDR3 DNA reads TGTGCCAGTAGTATTTACCCTGCGCCTGGAAACACCATATATTTT.

Written as DNA, the CDR3 is TGCGCCAGCAGTGAGCGAGGACTGAACACCGGGGAGCTGTTTTTT. This gives the protein CASSERGLNTGELFF. The V and J genes are TRBV10-1 and TRBJ2-2, with TRBD2 as a possible D gene (5 bases). Between the trimmed V and J ends, which lost 2 bases and 1 base, there was a span of 8 bases. The length of the CDR3 is 15 residues. Looked up from germline, CDR1 is WNHNN and CDR2 is SYGVQD (reference sequence).

The V gene is TRBV6-5, the J gene TRBJ2-7; D is ambiguous. The CDR3 sequence is 14 residues long. V gave up 6 bases and J gave up 0 bases, with 12 bases separating them. From germline, CDR1 is MNHEY and CDR2 SVGAGI. The CDR3 DNA reads as TGTGCCAGCAGAGGGCTGACTGCCTCCTACGAGCAGTACTTC. Translation gives CASRGLTASYEQYF.

The chain carries TRBV2 and TRBJ1-1; 11 bases agree with TRBD1. J was trimmed by 2 bases and V by 4 bases; bases with no gene match: 6. The CDR3 runs to 16 residues. Looked up from germline, CDR1 is SNHLY and CDR2 is FYNNEI. CDR3 sequence: CASSGDRGRGNTEAFF. In nucleotides, the CDR3 is TGTGCCAGCAGTGGGGACAGGGGGAGGGGAAACACTGAAGCTTTCTTT.

This clone turned up a few times. The CDR3 DNA sequence: TGTGCCAGCAGTTTATTTGGACAGCCGAACACTGAAGCTTTCTTT. Amino acid sequence: CASSLFGQPNTEAFF. This chain links TRBV28 with TRBJ1-1; weak D call: TRBD1 (6 bases). The germline V gene has CDR1 MDHEN and CDR2 SYDVKM. CDR3 length equals 15 residues. V lost 1 base, J lost 1 base, and 10 bases lay in between.

The rearrangement uses TRBV11-1 and TRBJ1-1; no firm D call. The CDR3 spans 13 residues. The germline V and J ends were trimmed by 2 bases and 1 base, with 5 bases remaining between them. Germline loops: CDR1 SGHAT, CDR2 FQDESV (reference sequence). This chain's CDR3 is CASSLHENTEAFF. The CDR3, as DNA: TGTGCCAGCAGCTTACACGAGAACACTGAAGCTTTCTTT.

This rearrangement joins TRBV10-2 to TRBJ2-1; the match to TRBD2 covers 7 bases. V lost 0 bases to trimming and J lost 6 bases; unmatched junction nucleotides: 5. Per germline, CDR1 WSHSY and CDR2 SAAADI. There are 15 residues in the CDR3. The CDR3 bases are TGCGCCAGCAGTGAGTCGGTGGGCGGGGGCAATGAGCAGTTCTTC. Protein product: CASSESVGGGNEQFF.

The V gene is TRBV28, the J gene TRBJ2-2; tentative D call: TRBD1 (6 bases). V was pared by 5 bases and J by 8 bases, with 18 bases between. CDR1 and CDR2 (germline): MDHEN, SYDVKM. The CDR3 covers 15 residues. CDR3 coding DNA: TGTGCCAGCAGTGCCCATCTGGGGGCATCGGGGGAGCTGTTTTTT. Translation: CASSAHLGASGELFF. Variable domain in full (rest from reference TRBV28 and TRBJ2-2): DVKVTQSSRYLVKRTGEKVFLECVQDMDHENMFWYRQDPGLGLRLIYFSYDVKMKEKGDIPEGYSVSREKKERFSLILESASTNQTSMYLCASSAHLGASGELFFGEGSRLTVL.

The rearrangement joins TRBV19 to TRBJ1-2; perhaps TRBD1 as D (5 bases). This CDR3 spans 14 amino acids. CDR1 is LNHDA and CDR2 is SQIVND in the germline V gene (reference sequence). The germline V and J ends were trimmed by 1 base and 8 bases, with 14 bases remaining between them. The CDR3 nucleotides read TGTGCCAGTAGTATAGCAACCGGGGGATTGGGCTACACCTTC. Encoded protein: CASSIATGGLGYTF.

This chain uses TRBV15 with TRBJ2-1; TRBD2 aligns across 8 bases. With 6 bases clipped from V and 0 bases from J, the junction kept 4 bases outside the gene matches. Germline V CDR1 and CDR2: LNHNV, YYDKDF (reference sequence). This CDR3 spans 15 amino acids. CDR3 in DNA: TGTGCCACCAGGCAGCGGGAGAGCTCCTACAATGAGCAGTTCTTC. It codes for CATRQRESSYNEQFF.

The chain carries TRBV11-2 and TRBJ2-3; D not certain. Germline values: CDR1 SGHAT, CDR2 FQNNGV. The CDR3 has 16 residues. The V end was cut by 0 bases, the J end by 0 bases, with 10 bases between. The DNA of the CDR3 is TGTGCCAGCAGCTTAGAGTGGGATCCTAGCACAGATACGCAGTATTTT. Translating gives CASSLEWDPSTDTQYF.

The V call is TRBV10-1, the J call TRBJ1-1, with 9 bases aligning to TRBD1. V dropped 6 bases and J dropped 3; count of bases not matched to a gene: 8. CDR3 length: 15 residues. CDR1 is WNHNN and CDR2 is SYGVQD in the germline V gene (reference sequence). CDR3 coding DNA: TGCGCCAGCAGGCTAACGAGGACAGGGGACACTGAAGCTTTCTTT. This codes for CASRLTRTGDTEAFF.

The chain recombines TRBV6-1 with TRBJ2-7; D might be TRBD2 (6 bases). V lost 4 bases, J lost 4 bases, and 14 bases lay in between. Looked up from germline, CDR1 is MNHNS and CDR2 is SASEGT. The CDR3 consists of 14 residues. CDR3 sequence (DNA): TGTGCCAGCAGTGGTCGGCGGGAAGGTTACGAGCAGTACTTC. Its translation: CASSGRREGYEQYF.

V is TRBV19 and J is TRBJ2-3, with D uncertain. Looked up from germline, CDR1 is LNHDA and CDR2 is SQIVND (reference sequence). This CDR3 spans 14 amino acids. Trimming removed 4 bases at V and 3 bases at J, with 11 bases between. CDR3 loop: CASSTHSQTDTQYF. The CDR3 DNA reads TGTGCCAGTAGTACCCACAGTCAAACAGATACGCAGTATTTT.

CDR3: CASSSRLAGTSYEQYF. The CDR3 DNA follows: TGTGCCAGCAGCTCCCGACTAGCGGGCACCTCCTACGAGCAGTACTTC. The rearrangement uses TRBV13 and TRBJ2-7, with TRBD2 identical over 10 bases. The germline gives CDR1 PRHDT, CDR2 FYEKMQ (reference sequence). V shed 4 bases and J 0 bases; nucleotides not matched to a gene: 6. CDR3 length: 16 residues.